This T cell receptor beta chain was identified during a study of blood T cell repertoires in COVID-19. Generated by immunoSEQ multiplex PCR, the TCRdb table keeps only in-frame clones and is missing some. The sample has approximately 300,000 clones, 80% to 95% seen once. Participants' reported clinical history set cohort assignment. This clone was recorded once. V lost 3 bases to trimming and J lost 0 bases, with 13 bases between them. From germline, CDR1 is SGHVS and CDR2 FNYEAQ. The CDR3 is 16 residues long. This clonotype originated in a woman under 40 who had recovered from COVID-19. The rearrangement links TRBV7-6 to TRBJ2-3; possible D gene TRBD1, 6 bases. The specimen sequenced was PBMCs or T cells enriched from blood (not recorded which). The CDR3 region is CASSFGGSSSTDTQYF. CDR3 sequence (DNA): TGTGCCAGCAGCTTTGGGGGCTCGAGTAGCACAGATACGCAGTATTTT.